The text below deals with one T cell receptor beta chain. Its binding antigen is unknown. One base away there is no much larger clone; base qualities are not given. The germline V gene supplies CDR1 MDHEN and CDR2 SYDVKM. The germline ends are 16 bases apart after V is trimmed by 7 bases and J by 7 bases. Taken from cysteine to phenylalanine, the CDR3 has 13 residues. Only the CDR3 part of the read is kept: 39 bases, read in frame from the first base. This specimen belongs to a study of T cell responses to AZD1222 COVID-19 vaccine (dated by TCRdb to about 2021). About the full investigation: A total of under 250 trial participants underwent TCR sequencing, of whom some 200 had received two doses of AZD1222 and around 26 had received two doses of the MenACWY control vaccine. Trial participants were enrolled by age into 18-55, 56-69 and 70-plus year subgroups, with around 150, 28 and 57 TCR-sequenced participants respectively. The full study reports these points: A significant rise in spike-specific TCR breadth and depth was observed after two AZD1222 doses relative to day 0 and relative to MenACWY recipients. Participants were mostly white British, with more females than males. The authors suggested clonal diversity may have been underestimated. Nearly half of unique spike-specific TCRs reportedly recognized epitopes outside regions mutated in the B.1.351 and B.1.1.7 variants. The vaccine-associated CD4 TCRs covered the entire spike protein, and the dominant responses fell in regions 160-218 and 743-854. The 56-69-year group was small, and its depth increase did not reach significance, likely because of low power. Conclusions about previously exposed vaccinees were limited because only six or seven AZD1222 recipients were SARS-CoV-2 seropositive at baseline. Because no day 14 peak-response samples were available, the repertoires could be characterized only after the peak T cell response.

The intended sense of this specimen's time point label: about 28 days (+/-7) after the second vaccine dose. AZD1222 recipients given second doses at about 4 weeks or at about 12 weeks were pooled, since spike-specific TCR depth and breadth were not found to differ between the two schedules. Vaccinee samples came from UK trials COV001 and COV002, including a single-blind randomized controlled phase 2/3 trial of AZD1222 (ChAdOx1 nCoV-19) in healthy adults. Trial participant PBMC samples were collected at day 0 and day 28 after the second dose for TCRbeta chain sequencing. The CDR3 regions of human TCRbeta chains were subjected to immunosequencing. Under the source paper's analysis protocol: TCRs in the repertoires were compared against a reference library of SARS-CoV-2-specific TCRs that had been generated with the MIRA antigen-specificity platform. Breadth was defined as the fraction of unique TCRs that were SARS-CoV-2-associated, and depth was defined as the fraction of total T cells that were SARS-CoV-2-associated. Using the MIRA data, every spike-specific TCR was mapped to the spike region that the TCR reacted to and assigned to either a CD4 or a CD8 class. Log10-transformed breadth and depth values were compared by one-way ANOVA with Sidak's multiple comparisons tests. In TCRdb, the immuneACCESS table is reduced to in-frame sequences with V and J assigned. These tables do not hold every clone; where another copy was compared, an unresolved V gene accounts for under half, and the others remain unexplained. V and J calls and clone size follow that table, whereas D and trimming were derived from the DNA. Across this sample there are tens of thousands of clones, with 89% seen only once. The leading ten clones occupy 9.3% of the sample.

Here the chain combines TRBV28 and TRBJ1-2, with the identity of the D gene unclear. The input for sequencing was peripheral blood, taken 28 days after the second AZD1222 dose. The sequence derives from an adult who received the AZD1222 COVID-19 vaccine. The DNA reads as follows: TGTGCCAGCAACCCCCCCCACGGGAGTGGCTACACCTTC. Its coded protein is CASNPPHGSGYTF.